This paragraph reports one T cell receptor beta chain. This clonotype was observed many times. Its binding antigen is unknown. Within one base of it there is no much larger clone, and no base qualities were kept. cDNA was synthesized by template-switch 5'RACE using a primer carrying a 10-nucleotide random unique molecular identifier by which each TCR transcript was tagged. Every sequencing run yielded over 180 million TCR-beta sequences covering 15-18 subjects. The RNeasy kit was used for extraction of total RNA. TCR-beta VDJ regions were amplified with primers for the TCR constant region and the 5'RACE anchor, using the KAPA Real-time Library Amplification kit. Sample indexes and Illumina adaptors were added in a first PCR, and a second PCR then increased library yield. After Ampure bead purification, the TCR product of roughly 650 bp was size-selected on a 2% E-gel SizeSelection system. Before pooling, libraries had their quality checked on a Bioanalyzer, their concentration measured with Qubit, and their quantity determined with the Kapa Library Quantification kit. An Illumina HiSeq 2500 sequenced the libraries paired-end 2 x 150 bp. To increase sequence diversity, about 25-30% phiX was spiked into each library pool. The original pipeline was this. Quality-filtered reads were processed with the UMI-based MiGEC pipeline, which removed over 80% of raw TCR sequences during error correction. IMGT germline references were used for alignment of VDJ genes, and clonotypes were defined by a unique CDR3 amino acid sequence together with V-J genes. VDJtools evaluated clonal expansion, Shannon diversity and CDR3 relatedness (CalcPairwiseDistances, ClusterSamples); CLCbio workbench built phylogenetic trees. Clones with at least 8 unique UMIs were defined as expanded, with this threshold being based on coefficient-of-variation modelling across technical triplicates. TCRdb handled the public reads itself, with Q25 trimming in fastp and clone calling in MiXCR, and kept productive beta chains. Entries that share a CDR3 protein sequence are merged under the most common genes and DNA. The V and J calls reflect TCRdb's pipeline rather than the authors' work. This sample lists 85,000 to 100,000 distinct CDR3 sequences; approximately 3.3% were detected once. In total, the top ten clones hold around 6% of the sample.

Libraries from unsorted PBMCs were made from 2 million PBMCs kept in RNAlater at -80 degrees C until RNA extraction. Multiple sclerosis patients were enrolled in a US clinical protocol under which disease progression was evaluated by magnetic resonance imaging. Peripheral blood underwent Ficoll-Hypaque density gradient centrifugation to isolate PBMCs, which were then cryopreserved in liquid nitrogen. The sample belongs to a study of neurological immune-mediated disorders (dated by TCRdb to the late 2010s). Background for the entire study: Of the 35 or so multiple sclerosis patients, some 30 had relapsing-remitting MS and 3 had secondary progressive MS. Of the approximately 70 subjects in the cohort, about 15 were HAM/TSP patients, approximately 35 were multiple sclerosis patients, and about 20 were healthy controls. Using UMI-based sequencing, the study compared peripheral blood TCR-beta repertoires from patients with HTLV-I-associated myelopathy (HAM/TSP), patients with multiple sclerosis, and healthy controls. The 90 to 120 TCR-beta libraries covered PBMC samples along with longitudinal samples, technical triplicates, and paired sorted CD4+ and CD8+ T-cell subsets. Study-level results and caveats: No association of the MS cluster with clinical or MRI features was observed, and the need for larger cohorts was stated by the authors. TCR clonal expansion was greatest in HAM/TSP patients and smallest in MS patients, who ranked below even healthy controls. Across subjects, expanded clones never shared an identical CDR3 amino acid sequence, which suggests that the TCR-beta repertoires in every group were private. In phylogenetic analysis, the repertoires of 18 of 34 MS patients grouped into a cluster of related CDR3 sequences, which suggests a possible signature at the repertoire level.

The sequencing sample was made of PBMCs. This clonotype originated in a woman between 18 and 30 years old with multiple sclerosis.

The DNA is as follows: TGTGCCAGCCAACCCACCGGGACTTCTTTAACAGATACGCAGTATTTT. Translated, this gives CASQPTGTSLTDTQYF. The rearrangement combines TRBV12-3 or TRBV12-4 with TRBJ2-3, with a tentative D gene TRBD2 over 6 matching bases. The CDR3 contains 16 residues, cysteine and phenylalanine counted. CDR3 DNA is the only sequence kept; it has 48 bases, read in frame from the first base. V lost 8 bases and J lost 3 bases; the stretch between them is 21 bases long.